This T cell receptor (beta chain) originates from a study of cytomegalovirus exposure and HLA in healthy donors. The study, taken as a whole, reports: The authors assumed roughly uniform sequencing depth across donors for presence/absence analyses. Per a later analysis, 16,951 TCR beta sequences showed association with HLA alleles at 0.05 false discovery rate.

The J segment lost 7 bases and the V segment lost 4 bases, leaving 25 bases of the junction unmatched. CDR3 length: 20 residues. Germline V gives CDR1 SGHDN, CDR2 FVKESK. The PCR made use of 60 Vbeta and 13 Jbeta primers. The assay was immunoSEQ multiplex PCR, and TCRdb's table has in-frame clones only and misses some. The sample has fewer than 200,000 clones; approximately 75% are singletons. On this clone itself: Its cognate antigen is unknown.

Sequencing was carried out using PBMCs. This TCR derives from a girl aged 5-17 years in good health and CMV-seronegative. The chain recombines TRBV14 with TRBJ2-1, with 7 bases aligning to TRBD1. The CDR3, as DNA: TGTGCCAGCAGCCGCCGCCGGACGGGGACAGAAAAGACTATGGAAAATGAGCAGTTCTTC. Encoded protein: CASSRRRTGTEKTMENEQFF.